The next 3 T cell receptor beta chains were all read from a single sample in a study of neurological immune-mediated disorders. Each CDR3 protein is one row after TCRdb ran MiXCR on the 5' RACE reads. Here the sample spans about 60,000 distinct CDR3 sequences, around 3.6% being singletons. The specimen was PBMCs. These receptors all stem from a man aged 25 to 40 with multiple sclerosis.

This clonotype turned up a few times. One end of the junction fails to match germline, which may point to a read error. The chain combines TRBV6-5 with TRBJ1-6, with D tentatively TRBD1 (6 bases). CDR1 and CDR2 (germline): MNHEY, SVGAGI. This CDR3 region has 18 residues. CDR3 loop: CASSYSIGRGPRNSPLNF. CDR3 in DNA: TGTGCCAGCAGTTACTCGATTGGCAGGGGCCCCAGGAATTCACCCCTCAACTTT.

The gene calls are TRBV20-1 and TRBJ2-7; TRBD1 agrees at 9 bases. CDR1 and CDR2 (germline): DFQATT, SNEGSKA (reference sequence). The trim removed 7 bases at V and 1 base at J, leaving 8 bases unmatched. There are 14 residues in the CDR3. This CDR3 is CSVAGTGLSYEQYF. Here the CDR3 DNA reads TGCAGTGTGGCCGGGACAGGGTTGTCCTACGAGCAGTACTTC.

This clonotype is classed as medium-sized (0.01 to 0.1%). This sequence joins TRBV7-6 and TRBJ2-5, with D uncertain. CDR1 is SGHVS, CDR2 FNYEAQ, per germline. CDR3 length equals 11 residues. V lost 2 bases and J lost 5, with 3 bases in between. The DNA for the CDR3 is TGTGCCAGCAGCTTACAGGAGACCCAGTACTTC. It codes for CASSLQETQYF.